These 25 T cell receptor beta chains share one sample of origin, sequenced in a study of beta chain features in type 1 diabetes. As every portion of the isolated RNA was reverse transcribed, the sequencing read expressed TCRB transcripts. The assay was immunoSEQ multiplex PCR, and TCRdb's table has in-frame clones only and misses some. The sample holds 120,000 to 150,000 clones, under 60% seen once. The sequencing sample was made of Tregs from blood. These receptors were taken from a man aged 18 to 30 in good health.

This clone was observed a single time. The rearrangement uses TRBV9 and TRBJ1-2, with 7 bases lining up with TRBD1. Germline CDR1 SGDLS, CDR2 YYNGEE. CDR3 length: 16 residues. Trimming at V came to 2 bases and at J to 8 bases, leaving 15 bases not matched to a gene. DNA for the CDR3: TGTGCCAGCAGCGTGGCGGACAGGCATTCCCTGTTCGGCTACACCTTC. This codes for CASSVADRHSLFGYTF.

This sequence joins TRBV5-1 and TRBJ2-2; 8 nucleotides align to TRBD1. CDR3 length: 16 residues. Germline-derived CDR1 and CDR2 are SGHRS and YFSETQ. V shed 4 bases, J shed 3 bases, and the junction held 8 bases outside the gene matches. The CDR3 DNA sequence: TGCGCCAGCAGCCCAAGGTGGACAGGGTACACCGGGGAGCTGTTTTTT. This gives the protein CASSPRWTGYTGELFF.

The chain recombines TRBV2 with TRBJ2-2; tentatively, D is TRBD1 (6 bases). This CDR3 is built from 15 residues. The V gene's germline CDR1 is SNHLY and CDR2 FYNNEI. V was clipped by 3 bases and J by 4 bases, with 12 bases between them. CDR3 protein: CASSDQNRATGELFF. DNA for the CDR3: TGTGCCAGCAGTGACCAGAACAGGGCCACCGGGGAGCTGTTTTTT.

In its sample, this clone was seen a few times. The V and J genes are TRBV6-6 and TRBJ2-5; the D gene is possibly TRBD1 (5 bases). The J call may be faulty, since TRBJ2-7 better matches the DNA end. This CDR3 has 13 amino acids. Germline values: CDR1 MNHNY, CDR2 SVGAGI (reference sequence). The DNA for the CDR3 is TGTGCCAGCACGGCAGGGATCTCCTACGAGCAGTACTTC. Protein product: CASTAGISYEQYF.

The gene calls are TRBV7-2 and TRBJ2-1; 7 bases agree with TRBD1. Trimming removed 5 bases from V and 5 bases from J; junction bases left unmatched: 6. The CDR3 length is 14 residues. CDR1 and CDR2 (germline): SGHTA, FQGNSA. The CDR3 loop reads CASSPGTADNEQFF. CDR3 nucleotide sequence: TGTGCCAGCAGCCCGGGGACAGCTGACAATGAGCAGTTCTTC.

This chain joins TRBV7-2 and TRBJ2-5, with a possible D match to TRBD2 (5 bases). CDR3 size: 13 residues. Trimming shortened V by 2 bases and J by 7 bases, and 11 bases separated the two germline ends. Germline V gives CDR1 SGHTA, CDR2 FQGNSA. The CDR3 reads CASSLRVRGTQYF. The DNA of the CDR3 is TGTGCCAGCAGCTTACGGGTACGGGGGACCCAGTACTTC.

The V gene is TRBV5-1, the J gene TRBJ2-7; 7 nucleotides line up with TRBD2. Germline CDR1 and CDR2: SGHRS and YFSETQ. Trimming removed 4 bases from V and 0 bases from J; junction bases left unmatched: 7. The CDR3 is 15 residues long. The CDR3 protein is CASSPPGRASYEQYF. The CDR3 DNA reads as TGCGCCAGCAGCCCCCCGGGGAGGGCCTCCTACGAGCAGTACTTC.

J is TRBJ1-4 and V is TRBV28, with no clear D. The CDR3 spans 15 residues. CDR1 MDHEN and CDR2 SYDVKM come from the germline V gene. The germline V and J ends were trimmed by 3 bases and 8 bases, with 16 bases remaining between them. The CDR3 is CASSLRAGLAEKLFF. In nucleotides, the CDR3 is TGTGCCAGCAGTTTGAGGGCCGGTCTCGCGGAAAAACTGTTTTTT. Complete variable domain (other parts from reference TRBV28 and TRBJ1-4): DVKVTQSSRYLVKRTGEKVFLECVQDMDHENMFWYRQDPGLGLRLIYFSYDVKMKEKGDIPEGYSVSREKKERFSLILESASTNQTSMYLCASSLRAGLAEKLFFGSGTQLSVL.

This clone was seen more than once but under ten times. The gene calls are TRBV5-1 and TRBJ2-3; 11 bases fit TRBD1. The CDR3 runs to 17 residues. Germline V gene data show CDR1 as SGHRS and CDR2 as YFSETQ. Trimming cost V 4 bases and J 0 bases; bases outside gene matches: 7. The CDR3 region is CASSRRGTGGSTDTQYF. The CDR3 bases are TGCGCCAGCAGCCGGCGAGGGACAGGGGGAAGCACAGATACGCAGTATTTT.

J is TRBJ2-3 and V is TRBV19; 8 bases are shared with TRBD2. Looked up from germline, CDR1 is LNHDA and CDR2 is SQIVND (reference sequence). CDR3 size: 16 residues. V was pared by 5 bases and J by 3 bases, with 10 bases of the junction left unmatched. DNA of the CDR3: TGTGCCAGTAGTTCAGAGCGGGAGACGGGGACAGATACGCAGTATTTT. Amino acids: CASSSERETGTDTQYF.

This clone was counted between two and nine times. V usage is TRBV5-1 and J usage is TRBJ2-1, with 10 bases fitting TRBD2. This CDR3 has 15 residues. In germline, CDR1 is SGHRS, CDR2 YFSETQ. Germline trimming cut 0 bases from V and 6 bases from J; bases unmatched to any gene: 3. The CDR3 DNA is TGCGCCAGCAGCTTGGGGGCTAGCGGGAGCAATGAGCAGTTCTTC. This translates into CASSLGASGSNEQFF.

This clone was picked up one time. The rearrangement uses TRBV20-1 and TRBJ2-1; TRBD2 matches 9 bases. The CDR3 contains 10 residues. The V and J ends lost 3 bases and 13 bases, in that order; junction bases with no gene match: 1. The germline V gene encodes CDR1 DFQATT and CDR2 SNEGSKA (reference sequence). The CDR3 spells CSASSGSQFF. CDR3 bases: TGCAGTGCTAGTAGCGGGAGTCAGTTCTTC.

The rearrangement links TRBV7-2 to TRBJ2-7; 9 nucleotides agree with TRBD1. Germline-derived CDR1 and CDR2 are SGHTA and FQGNSA. This CDR3 region has 15 residues. The ends lost 5 bases at V and 3 bases at J; junction bases unmatched: 8. CDR3 loop: CASSNAYRGLYEQYF. CDR3 DNA sequence: TGTGCCAGCAGCAACGCCTACAGGGGGCTCTACGAGCAGTACTTC.

This clone came up a few times. The rearrangement joins TRBV10-3 to TRBJ2-1, with 12 bases matching TRBD2. This CDR3 has 12 amino acids. Germline loops: CDR1 ENHRY, CDR2 SYGVKD. V dropped 10 bases and J dropped 11; count of bases not matched to a gene: 6. The CDR3 protein is CATAGLAGQQFF. The DNA for the CDR3 is TGTGCCACGGCGGGACTAGCGGGCCAGCAGTTCTTC.

This chain uses TRBV27 with TRBJ1-4; 8 bases align to TRBD1. From germline, CDR1 is MNHEY and CDR2 SMNVEV (reference sequence). The CDR3 runs to 14 residues. V gave up 3 bases and J gave up 13 bases; unmatched junction bases: 10. CDR3 nucleotides: TGTGCCAGCAGTTTCTACGGACAGGGAGGTCCACTGTTTTTT. This encodes CASSFYGQGGPLFF. The full variable domain, with the rest looked up from reference TRBV27 and TRBJ1-4, is EAQVTQNPRYLITVTGKKLTVTCSQNMNHEYMSWYRQDPGLGLRQIYYSMNVEVTDKGDVPEGYKVSRKEKRNFPLILESPSPNQTSLYFCASSFYGQGGPLFFGSGTQLSVL.

This clone was recorded a few times. The rearrangement joins TRBV7-2 to TRBJ2-5; TRBD1 matches 8 bases. Germline V gene lookup returns CDR1 SGHTA and CDR2 FQGNSA. V gave up 2 bases and J gave up 3 bases; unmatched junction bases: 8. The CDR3 totals 16 residues. The CDR3 sequence: CASSLSIGTGEETQYF. The CDR3 coding sequence is TGTGCCAGCAGCTTATCTATCGGGACAGGCGAAGAGACCCAGTACTTC.

The chain links TRBV19 to TRBJ1-5; perhaps TRBD1 as D (5 bases). The CDR3 length is 14 residues. Trimming removed 1 base from V and 9 bases from J, with 13 bases in between. Germline V gene lookup returns CDR1 LNHDA and CDR2 SQIVND (reference sequence). The CDR3 region has the DNA TGTGCCAGTAGTATAGTCGGGGGATTGGGGCCCCAGCATTTT. Translated, it gives CASSIVGGLGPQHF.

The rearrangement joins TRBV5-8 to TRBJ1-1; D remains ambiguous. The germline gives CDR1 SGHTS, CDR2 YDEGEE. Trimming cost V 2 bases and J 0 bases, with 17 bases left between them. This CDR3 region has 17 residues. CDR3 nucleotide sequence: TGTGCCAGCAGCTTTTTCGGAGGTTACCCAATGAACACTGAAGCTTTCTTT. It specifies CASSFFGGYPMNTEAFF.

J is TRBJ2-7 and V is TRBV7-2, with 7 bases identical to TRBD2. V lost 3 bases and J lost 4; bases outside the gene matches: 12. This CDR3 has 16 amino acids. The germline gives CDR1 SGHTA, CDR2 FQGNSA. This CDR3 reads CASSFAGTTGVYEQYF. In nucleotides, the CDR3 is TGTGCCAGCAGCTTCGCTGGGACTACCGGGGTTTACGAGCAGTACTTC.

This clone was counted between two and nine times. The chain couples TRBV19 to TRBJ2-3; 11 nucleotides align to TRBD2. CDR1 LNHDA and CDR2 SQIVND come from the germline V gene (reference sequence). With 4 bases clipped from V and 2 bases from J, the junction kept 5 bases outside the gene matches. This CDR3 has 16 residues. CDR3 sequence (DNA): TGTGCCAGTAGTAAGCTTAGCGGGAGGGTCACAGATACGCAGTATTTT. The encoded protein is CASSKLSGRVTDTQYF.

The chain carries TRBV5-6 and TRBJ1-1; TRBD1 agrees at 8 bases. CDR3 length equals 16 residues. V shed 2 bases, J shed 1 base, and the junction held 7 bases outside the gene matches. The germline gives CDR1 SGHDT, CDR2 YYEEEE. CDR3 protein: CASSFLVGQGNTEAFF. CDR3 DNA sequence: TGTGCCAGCAGCTTCTTAGTCGGACAGGGGAACACTGAAGCTTTCTTT.

The rearrangement links TRBV4-3 to TRBJ1-4, with D unclear. The CDR3 contains 16 residues. CDR1 and CDR2 (germline): LGHNA, YSLEER. Between the trimmed V and J ends, which lost 2 bases and 6 bases, there was a span of 16 bases. In nucleotides, the CDR3 is TGCGCCAGCAGCCAATCGGGATCTGGACGTCATGAAAAACTGTTTTTT. This gives the protein CASSQSGSGRHEKLFF.

J is TRBJ1-1 and V is TRBV7-8; D call uncertain. Germline CDR1 and CDR2: SGHVS and FQNEAQ. There are 13 residues in the CDR3. Trimming pared 3 bases from V and 0 bases from J, leaving 5 bases between. The chain's CDR3 is CASSFELNTEAFF. CDR3 nucleotide sequence: TGTGCCAGCAGCTTCGAGTTGAACACTGAAGCTTTCTTT.

This clone appeared a few times. The CDR3 nucleotides are TGCGCCAGCAGCGGGACAGCGAACACTGAAGCTTTCTTT. Translated: CASSGTANTEAFF. This chain connects TRBV5-1 to TRBJ1-1, with 7 bases that match TRBD1. The V and J ends lost 4 bases and 1 base, in that order; junction bases with no gene match: 1. There are 13 residues in the CDR3. Germline V gives CDR1 SGHRS, CDR2 YFSETQ.

The chain uses TRBV7-2 and TRBJ2-7, with 10 bases that match TRBD1. Trimming took 1 base from V and 2 from J; bases not matched to a gene: 11. The CDR3 has 18 residues. Per germline, CDR1 SGHTA and CDR2 FQGNSA. The CDR3 protein is CASSLVSSSGTGAYEQYF. DNA of the CDR3: TGTGCCAGCAGCTTAGTCAGCAGTAGTGGGACAGGGGCCTACGAGCAGTACTTC. The entire variable domain, with the rest obtained from reference TRBV7-2 and TRBJ2-7, is as follows: GAGVSQSPSNKVTEKGKDVELRCDPISGHTALYWYRQSLGQGLEFLIYFQGNSAPDKSGLPSDRFSAERTGGSVSTLTIQRTQQEDSAVYLCASSLVSSSGTGAYEQYFGPGTRLTVT.